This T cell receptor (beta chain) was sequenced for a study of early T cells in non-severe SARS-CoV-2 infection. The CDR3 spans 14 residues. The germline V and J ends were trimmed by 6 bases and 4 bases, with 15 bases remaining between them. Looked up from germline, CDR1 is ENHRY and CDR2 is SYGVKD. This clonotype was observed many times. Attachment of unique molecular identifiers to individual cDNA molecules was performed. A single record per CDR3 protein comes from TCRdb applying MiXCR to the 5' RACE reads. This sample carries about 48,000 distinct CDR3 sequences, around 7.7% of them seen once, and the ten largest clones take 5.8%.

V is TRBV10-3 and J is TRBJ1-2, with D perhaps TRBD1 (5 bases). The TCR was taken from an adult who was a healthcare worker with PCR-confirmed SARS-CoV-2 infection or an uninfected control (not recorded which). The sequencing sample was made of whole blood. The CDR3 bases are TGTGCCATCAGGCCAACCTCAGGGAGCTATGGCTACACCTTC. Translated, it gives CAIRPTSGSYGYTF.